This TCR beta chain was profiled in a study of blood T cells in healthy people across ages. Overall study results and limits: No conclusive comparison of naive versus antigen-experienced cells was possible with unsorted PBMCs.

Through a sample-barcoded 5' primer and a J-beta primer mix, a second PCR was run for roughly 6 to 12 cycles. A tag from a template-switch adaptor with 12 random nucleotides marked each cDNA molecule. TCRdb analysed the 5' RACE reads with MiXCR anew, one entry per CDR3 protein. Of about 1.4 million distinct CDR3 sequences listed, 59% are singletons. As to this clonotype: The target antigen is unknown.

Caucasian individuals from Russia who were healthy and aged about 6 to 95 acted as donors. Per individual sample, total RNA of at least 5 micrograms was extracted. The CDR3 covers 15 residues. CDR1 SGHTA and CDR2 FQGNSA come from the germline V gene. This rearrangement joins TRBV7-2 to TRBJ2-4, with 7 positions matching TRBD1. The end of the DNA fits TRBJ2-7 better, so the J call may be wrong. Source material: blood. The receptor was isolated from a man younger than 35 in good health. CDR3 coding DNA: TGTGCCAGCAGCTTATGGGGCGACAGGGTATTCGAGCAGTACTTC. Amino acid sequence: CASSLWGDRVFEQYF.